Shown below are 13 T cell receptor beta chains from a single sample sequenced in a study of blood T cells in healthy people across ages. It was with a sample-barcoded 5' primer and a J-beta primer mix that a second PCR of roughly 7 to 12 cycles was run. In TCRdb, the 5' RACE reads were re-called with MiXCR into one record per CDR3 protein. This sample has 910,000 or so distinct CDR3 sequences, with roughly half found just once. Sequencing input: blood. Source of these receptors: a woman in her sixties or seventies in good health.

This chain connects TRBV4-1 to TRBJ1-1; no definite D call. The CDR3 totals 14 residues. CDR1 is MGHRA, CDR2 YSYEKL, per germline. V lost 3 bases, J lost 0 bases, and 8 bases lay in between. The chain's CDR3 is CASSHPTVNTEAFF. The CDR3, as DNA: TGCGCCAGCAGCCATCCGACCGTGAACACTGAAGCTTTCTTT.

The chain has TRBV19 and TRBJ2-6; D is perhaps TRBD2 (6 bases). Germline values: CDR1 LNHDA, CDR2 SQIVND (reference sequence). Trimming shortened V by 4 bases and J by 0 bases, and 13 bases separated the two germline ends. The CDR3 has 17 residues. CDR3 in amino acids: CASSTPKEGSGANVLTF. In nucleotides, the CDR3 is TGTGCCAGTAGTACACCGAAGGAGGGCTCTGGGGCCAACGTCCTGACTTTC.

The chain joins TRBV7-2 to TRBJ2-5; D is undetermined. V shed 0 bases and J shed 4 bases, with 9 bases lying between them. CDR1 is SGHTA, CDR2 FQGNSA, per germline. CDR3 length: 14 residues. CDR3 nucleotide sequence: TGTGCCAGCAGCTTAGCAGGGAACGGAGAGACCCAGTACTTC. Protein product: CASSLAGNGETQYF.

The V and J genes are TRBV10-2 and TRBJ1-5, with 9 bases fitting TRBD1. After removal of 3 bases from V and 0 bases from J, the junction contained 15 bases not matched to a gene. This CDR3 spans 20 amino acids. Germline assignment: CDR1 WSHSY and CDR2 SAAADI. The CDR3 DNA sequence: TGCGCCAGCAGTGAAGCGGGGGGCGGGACAGGGATTTTTAGCAATCAGCCCCAGCATTTT. Protein product: CASSEAGGGTGIFSNQPQHF.

The J gene is TRBJ1-6, the V gene TRBV3-1, with D unclear. Germline V gene sequence: CDR1 LGHDT, CDR2 YNNKEL (reference sequence). The CDR3 sequence is 17 residues long. Trimming took 0 bases from V and 0 from J, leaving 9 bases between them. The CDR3 sequence: CASSQDRGSSYNSPLHF. Written as DNA, the CDR3 is TGTGCCAGCAGCCAAGATCGAGGGAGCTCCTATAATTCACCCCTCCACTTT.

The chain combines TRBV2 with TRBJ2-7; maybe TRBD1 (6 bases). Germline-derived CDR1 and CDR2 are SNHLY and FYNNEI. Trimming shortened V by 6 bases and J by 6 bases, and 15 bases separated the two germline ends. This CDR3 comprises 13 residues. This chain's CDR3 is CASRQPDRSEQYF. The CDR3 DNA reads as TGTGCCAGCAGGCAACCGGACAGATCCGAGCAGTACTTC.

The J gene is TRBJ2-1, the V gene TRBV20-1, with TRBD2 matching 8 bases. Germline V lookup: CDR1 DFQATT, CDR2 SNEGSKA (reference sequence). V lost 3 bases to trimming and J lost 6 bases; unmatched junction nucleotides: 10. This CDR3 is built from 15 residues. CDR3 residues: CSASVSSGYINEQFF. CDR3 nucleotides: TGCAGTGCTAGTGTATCTAGCGGGTATATCAATGAGCAGTTCTTC.

A word on this clonotype: The junction and the germline gene differ at one end; a read error may be behind it. This chain joins TRBV6-2 or TRBV6-3 and TRBJ2-1; TRBD2 agrees at 9 bases. CDR1 and CDR2 from the germline V gene are MNHEY and SVGEGT. The CDR3 runs to 17 residues. The CDR3 DNA reads TGTGCCAGCAGTTACGCACCTATAGCGGGAGAGTTCAATGAGCGGTTCTTC. This codes for CASSYAPIAGEFNERFF.

The chain links TRBV20-1 to TRBJ2-5, with a possible D match to TRBD2 (6 bases). Germline V gene lookup returns CDR1 DFQATT and CDR2 SNEGSKA (reference sequence). Trimming took off 0 bases at V and 4 bases at J, with 21 bases between the two ends. This CDR3 is built from 17 residues. This chain's CDR3 is CSARDKGSSGALETQYF. In DNA form, the CDR3 reads TGCAGTGCTAGAGATAAGGGTTCCTCGGGAGCCCTAGAGACCCAGTACTTC.

The chain couples TRBV7-9 to TRBJ1-2; TRBD1 matches 8 bases. Germline V gene lookup returns CDR1 SEHNR and CDR2 FQNEAQ (reference sequence). J lost 7 bases, V lost 4 bases, and 8 bases had no gene match. There are 14 residues in the CDR3. The CDR3 bases are TGTGCCAGCAGCTCCCAGGGGGCGGTTGGTGGCTACACCTTC. It translates to CASSSQGAVGGYTF.

This clonotype occurred a few times. The chain couples TRBV20-1 to TRBJ2-7; tentative D call: TRBD2 (6 bases). With 1 base removed from V and 5 bases from J, the gap between germline ends came to 15 bases. The CDR3 totals 14 residues. Germline V lookup: CDR1 DFQATT, CDR2 SNEGSKA (reference sequence). The CDR3 nucleotides are TGCAGTGCTAGAGTCGGGGGAAGTAGAAACGAGCAGTACTTC. This translates into CSARVGGSRNEQYF.

Here the CDR3 reads CASSLTQSSGANVLTF. The DNA of the CDR3 is TGTGCCAGCAGTCTAACCCAAAGCTCTGGGGCCAACGTCCTGACTTTC. The chain links TRBV28 to TRBJ2-6; the D is unclear. This CDR3 has 16 residues. The germline V and J ends were trimmed by 5 bases and 0 bases, with 11 bases remaining between them. The V gene's germline CDR1 is MDHEN and CDR2 SYDVKM. Full variable domain (outside the CDR3, taken from reference TRBV28 and TRBJ2-6): DVKVTQSSRYLVKRTGEKVFLECVQDMDHENMFWYRQDPGLGLRLIYFSYDVKMKEKGDIPEGYSVSREKKERFSLILESASTNQTSMYLCASSLTQSSGANVLTFGAGSRLTVL.

This chain joins TRBV12-3 or TRBV12-4 and TRBJ2-1; D is unclear. V was pared by 5 bases and J by 8 bases, with 7 bases between. CDR3 size: 11 residues. CDR3 protein: CASSGMYEQFF. The CDR3, as DNA: TGTGCCAGCAGTGGGATGTATGAGCAGTTCTTC.